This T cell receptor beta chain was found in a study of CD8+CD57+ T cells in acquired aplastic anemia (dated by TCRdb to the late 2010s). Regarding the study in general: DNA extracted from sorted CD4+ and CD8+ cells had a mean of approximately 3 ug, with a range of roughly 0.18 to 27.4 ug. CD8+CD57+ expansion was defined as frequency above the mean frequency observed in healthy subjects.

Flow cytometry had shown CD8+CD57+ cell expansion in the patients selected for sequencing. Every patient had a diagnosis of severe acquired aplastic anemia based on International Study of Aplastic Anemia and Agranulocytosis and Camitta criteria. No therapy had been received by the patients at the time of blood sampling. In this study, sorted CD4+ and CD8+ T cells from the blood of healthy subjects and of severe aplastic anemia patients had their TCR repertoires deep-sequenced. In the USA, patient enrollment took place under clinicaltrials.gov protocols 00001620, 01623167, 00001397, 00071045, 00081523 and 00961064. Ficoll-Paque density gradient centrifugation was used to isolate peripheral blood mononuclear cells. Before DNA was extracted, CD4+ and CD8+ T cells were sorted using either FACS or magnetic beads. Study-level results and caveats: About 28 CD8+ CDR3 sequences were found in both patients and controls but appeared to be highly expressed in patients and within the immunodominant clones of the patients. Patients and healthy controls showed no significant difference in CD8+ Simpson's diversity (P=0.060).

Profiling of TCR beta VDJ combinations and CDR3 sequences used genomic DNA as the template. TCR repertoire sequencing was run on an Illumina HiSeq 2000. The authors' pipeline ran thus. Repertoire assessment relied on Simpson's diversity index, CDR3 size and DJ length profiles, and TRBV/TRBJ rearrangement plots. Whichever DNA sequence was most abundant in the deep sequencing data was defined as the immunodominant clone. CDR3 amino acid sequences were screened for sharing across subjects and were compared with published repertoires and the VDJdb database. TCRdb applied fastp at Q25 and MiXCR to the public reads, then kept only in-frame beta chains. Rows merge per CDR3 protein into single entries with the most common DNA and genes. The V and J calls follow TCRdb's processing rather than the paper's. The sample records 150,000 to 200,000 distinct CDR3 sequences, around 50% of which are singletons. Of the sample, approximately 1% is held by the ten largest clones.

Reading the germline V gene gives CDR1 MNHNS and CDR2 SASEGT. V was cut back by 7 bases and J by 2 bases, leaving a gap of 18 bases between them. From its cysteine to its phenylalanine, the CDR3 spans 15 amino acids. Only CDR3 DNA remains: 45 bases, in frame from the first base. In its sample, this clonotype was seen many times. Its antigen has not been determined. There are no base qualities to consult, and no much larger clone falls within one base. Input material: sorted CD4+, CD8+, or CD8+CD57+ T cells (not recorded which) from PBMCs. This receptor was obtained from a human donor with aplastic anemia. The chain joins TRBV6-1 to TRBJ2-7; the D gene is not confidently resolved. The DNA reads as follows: TGTGCCAGCACCAATACTGGGCTATTTCCCTACGAGCAGTACTTC. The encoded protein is CASTNTGLFPYEQYF.